Here is one T cell receptor beta chain with its context. Its antigen is undetermined. Only in-frame clones appear in the TCRdb table, and some are missing; sequencing was by immunoSEQ multiplex PCR. Of roughly 81,000 clones in the sample, 90% to 95% were seen once. V dropped 0 bases and J dropped 5; count of bases not matched to a gene: 9. The CDR3 length is 17 residues. Germline CDR1 reads LGHNA; CDR2 reads YSLEER. The data originate from a study of OX40 agonist ivuxolimab in advanced cancers. Study results and caveats: CD8+ T cells averaged more expanded clones than CD4+. People who partly responded at 0.1-3.0 mg/kg had some of the least clonal expansion seen.

The chain has TRBV4-3 and TRBJ1-5; 8 positions match TRBD1. This specimen was CD4+ or CD8+ T cells sorted from blood, taken in a trial of the OX40 agonist ivuxolimab. The receptor was derived from an adult with an advanced solid tumor such as melanoma, head and neck, liver or kidney cancer. The CDR3 is CASSQEPTGVGDQPQHF. The CDR3 nucleotides are TGCGCCAGCAGCCAAGAGCCGACAGGGGTAGGGGATCAGCCCCAGCATTTT.